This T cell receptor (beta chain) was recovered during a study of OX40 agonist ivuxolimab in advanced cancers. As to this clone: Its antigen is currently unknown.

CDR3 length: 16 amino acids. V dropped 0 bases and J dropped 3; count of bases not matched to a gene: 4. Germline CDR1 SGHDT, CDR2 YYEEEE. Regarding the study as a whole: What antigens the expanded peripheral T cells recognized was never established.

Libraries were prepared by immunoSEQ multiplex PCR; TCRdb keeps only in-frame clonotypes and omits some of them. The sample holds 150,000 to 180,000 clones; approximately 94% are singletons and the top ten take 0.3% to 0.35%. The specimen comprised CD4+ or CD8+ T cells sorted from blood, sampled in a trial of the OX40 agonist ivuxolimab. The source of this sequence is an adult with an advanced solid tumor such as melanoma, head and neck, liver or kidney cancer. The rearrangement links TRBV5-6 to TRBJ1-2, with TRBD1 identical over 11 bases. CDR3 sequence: CASSLGTGGTHYGYTF. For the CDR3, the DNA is TGTGCCAGCAGCTTGGGGACAGGGGGCACCCACTATGGCTACACCTTC.